Below, 17 T cell receptor beta chains from the same sample are listed, as sequenced in a study of T cells in Graves' hyperthyroidism and ophthalmopathy. TCR beta CDR3 regions were amplified from RNA transcripts. In the first-round RT-PCR of the TCR CDR3, the HTBI primer set was used. TCRdb re-called the multiplex PCR reads with MiXCR, one entry per CDR3 protein. The sample has fewer than 500,000 distinct CDR3 sequences, roughly 13% seen once; the top ten hold less than 25%. The sequencing input was blood. The source of these receptors is a man aged 30-40 years with Graves' hyperthyroidism that later progressed to Graves' ophthalmopathy.

This clonotype has ten or more counts. The gene calls are TRBV11-3 and TRBJ1-2; weak D call: TRBD1 (6 bases). Germline V lookup: CDR1 SGHNT, CDR2 YENEEA. V was cut by 5 bases and J by 8 bases, with 15 bases left in between. This CDR3 contains 13 residues. DNA of the CDR3: TGTGCCAGCAGCCCACTGGGGGCTCGGGGCTACACCTTC. It is translated as CASSPLGARGYTF.

The chain uses TRBV5-1 and TRBJ2-2; 9 bases fit TRBD2. This CDR3 comprises 18 residues. With 0 bases clipped from V and 5 bases from J, the junction kept 11 bases outside the gene matches. From germline, CDR1 is SGHRS and CDR2 YFSETQ. In DNA, the CDR3 is TGCGCCAGCAGCTTGGCCAATAGCGGGGGAGTAAAAACCGGGGAGCTGTTTTTT. Translation gives CASSLANSGGVKTGELFF.

This clonotype was counted at least ten times. The chain uses TRBV28 and TRBJ1-2; perhaps TRBD1 as D (6 bases). V lost 10 bases and J lost 8, with 17 bases in between. The CDR3 has 12 residues. The germline CDR1 and CDR2 sequences are MDHEN and SYDVKM. In nucleotides, the CDR3 is TGTGCCACTACACAGGGCTTCAGGGGCTACACCTTC. As protein: CATTQGFRGYTF.

This clonotype was counted many times. The V call is TRBV7-9, the J call TRBJ2-7; D is tentatively TRBD1 or TRBD2 (5 bases each). V lost 5 bases and J lost 2, with 19 bases in between. There are 16 residues in the CDR3. Germline V gene sequence: CDR1 SEHNR, CDR2 FQNEAQ (reference sequence). CDR3 sequence: CASSPLRGRKTYEQYF. The DNA for the CDR3 is TGTGCCAGCAGCCCATTAAGGGGACGCAAGACCTACGAGCAGTACTTC.

The CDR3 sequence is CASSQHGSQGQYF. The CDR3 nucleotides read TGTGCCAGCAGCCAACACGGGTCCCAAGGGCAGTACTTC. The chain carries TRBV3-1 and TRBJ2-7; D remains unclear. The CDR3 is 13 residues long. V lost 2 bases to trimming and J lost 9 bases, with 14 bases between them. Germline V gene sequence: CDR1 LGHDT, CDR2 YNNKEL (reference sequence).

This clonotype has ten or more counts. The chain uses TRBV12-3 or TRBV12-4 and TRBJ2-2; D is unresolved. V lost 5 bases and J 9 bases, leaving 7 bases between the germline ends. The CDR3 covers 11 residues. The CDR3 DNA is TGTGCCAGCAGTCCCCAGTGGGAGCTGTTTTTT. Its translation is CASSPQWELFF.

This clonotype came up many times. The chain recombines TRBV28 with TRBJ2-3; D gene uncertain. V was shortened by 2 bases and J by 4 bases, with 10 bases between the two germline ends. The length of the CDR3 is 14 residues. Germline V gives CDR1 MDHEN, CDR2 SYDVKM. The CDR3 region has the DNA TGTGCCAGCAGTTTAAGTAGCTACGCAGATACGCAGTATTTT. Encoded protein: CASSLSSYADTQYF.

The sample holds many counts of this clonotype. The chain recombines TRBV28 with TRBJ2-5; 7 bases line up with TRBD1. Germline CDR1 MDHEN, CDR2 SYDVKM. The CDR3 is made up of 16 amino acids. With 3 bases clipped from V and 5 bases from J, the junction kept 12 bases outside the gene matches. The CDR3 nucleotides read TGTGCCAGCAGTTTGGGGTGGCAGGGGGTGAAGGAGACCCAGTACTTC. It translates to CASSLGWQGVKETQYF.

On this clonotype itself: The conserved phenylalanine or tryptophan is not found at the CDR3 terminus, so this likely reflects a read error. The rearrangement joins TRBV29-1 to TRBJ2-3, with D perhaps matching TRBD2 (6 bases). V lost 6 bases to trimming and J lost 3 bases, with 16 bases between them. The germline V gene has CDR1 SQVTM and CDR2 ANQGSEA. The CDR3 is 14 amino acids. The CDR3 region has the DNA TGCAGCGTCCAAACGATTGGGGGGACAGATACGCAGTATCTT. It codes for CSVQTIGGTDTQYL.

CDR3 in amino acids: CSVDGLGRSYNEQFF. In nucleotides, the CDR3 is TGCAGCGTGGACGGCCTTGGGCGGTCCTACAATGAGCAGTTCTTC. The chain has TRBV29-1 and TRBJ2-1; D not certain. V gave up 6 bases and J gave up 1 base, with 16 bases separating them. Germline V gene data show CDR1 as SQVTM and CDR2 as ANQGSEA. CDR3 length equals 15 residues.

The chain uses TRBV9 and TRBJ2-4; TRBD1 or TRBD2 may be the D gene (6 bases each). Germline CDR1 SGDLS, CDR2 YYNGEE. This CDR3 comprises 14 residues. Trimming took 3 bases from V and 8 from J, leaving 15 bases between them. The CDR3 region has the DNA TGTGCCAGCAGCGAGGGGGTCGGCGGGGACATTCAGTACTTC. Translation: CASSEGVGGDIQYF. Full variable domain (outside the CDR3, taken from reference TRBV9 and TRBJ2-4): DSGVTQTPKHLITATGQRVTLRCSPRSGDLSVYWYQQSLDQGLQFLIQYYNGEERAKGNILERFSAQQFPDLHSELNLSSLELGDSALYFCASSEGVGGDIQYFGAGTRLSVL.

This clonotype was found many times. The rearrangement links TRBV5-6 to TRBJ1-1; 8 bases match TRBD1. Losses at the gene ends were 0 bases for V and 7 bases for J; bases not matched to a gene: 8. The CDR3 runs to 15 residues. CDR1 is SGHDT and CDR2 is YYEEEE in the germline V gene. The CDR3 loop is CASSLAGQGASEAFF. For the CDR3, the DNA is TGTGCCAGCAGCTTGGCCGGGCAGGGGGCGAGTGAAGCTTTCTTT.

This clonotype was counted ten times or more. In DNA form, the CDR3 reads TGCAGTGCTAGATACACAGGTAGCAATCAGCCCCAGCATTTT. Protein product: CSARYTGSNQPQHF. V usage is TRBV20-1 and J usage is TRBJ1-5; possible D gene TRBD1, 5 bases. This CDR3 spans 14 amino acids. Germline loops: CDR1 DFQATT, CDR2 SNEGSKA (reference sequence). V lost 2 bases and J 0 bases, leaving 8 bases between the germline ends.

The rearrangement joins TRBV24-1 to TRBJ2-7; no definite D call. Per germline, CDR1 KGHDR and CDR2 SFDVKD. This CDR3 region has 14 residues. V was clipped by 6 bases and J by 5 bases, with 16 bases between them. This CDR3 reads CATSPGSGPDEQYF. The DNA of the CDR3 is TGTGCCACCAGTCCGGGCTCCGGGCCCGACGAGCAGTACTTC.

This clonotype was seen ten or more times. The chain uses TRBV5-8 and TRBJ2-1; the D gene is possibly TRBD2 (7 bases). Germline CDR1 SGHTS, CDR2 YDEGEE. Trimming took 5 bases from V and 8 from J, leaving 20 bases between them. CDR3 length: 15 residues. CDR3 nucleotides: TGTGCCAGCAGTCCACGGGGGGCGATCTGGTATGAGCAGTTCTTC. Translating it yields CASSPRGAIWYEQFF.

The chain employs TRBV14 and TRBJ2-2; perhaps D is TRBD1 or TRBD2 (5 bases each). Trimming cost V 1 base and J 6 bases, with 15 bases left between them. The CDR3 is 16 amino acids. The germline V gene has CDR1 SGHDN and CDR2 FVKESK. The DNA of the CDR3 is TGTGCCAGCAGCCAAGCCGGGGCTAGGCCCCCCGGGGAGCTGTTTTTT. Its protein is CASSQAGARPPGELFF.

The chain is built from TRBV11-3 and TRBJ2-2, with a tentative D call TRBD2 (5 bases). Germline V CDR1 and CDR2: SGHNT, YENEEA. V was clipped by 3 bases and J by 1 base, with 9 bases between them. This CDR3 comprises 15 residues. The CDR3 coding sequence is TGTGCCAGCAGCTTTGAGGGCCGGAACACCGGGGAGCTGTTTTTT. The encoded protein is CASSFEGRNTGELFF. The entire variable domain, with the rest obtained from reference TRBV11-3 and TRBJ2-2, is as follows: EAGVVQSPRYKIIEKKQPVAFWCNPISGHNTLYWYLQNLGQGPELLIRYENEEAVDDSQLPKDRFSAERLKGVDSTLKIQPAELGDSAVYLCASSFEGRNTGELFFGEGSRLTVL.